This record covers a single TCR beta chain. Its cognate antigen has yet to be identified. Base qualities are not provided; no much larger clone lies one nucleotide away. The data were taken from a study of cytotoxic CD8 clonotypes in ibrutinib-treated CLL (dated by TCRdb to the early 2020s). In the study overall: The cohort included about 15 treatment-naive and approximately twelve relapsed/refractory patients; roughly 17 were IGHV unmutated. Partial responses were observed in approximately 24 patients and complete responses in 2; after a median follow-up of 68 months, remission was maintained in roughly 15 patients and progression was observed in approximately 12. Samples at response were collected after a median of about twelve months of treatment, with a range of roughly 6 to 40 months. Samples averaged roughly 260,000 productive templates and just under 95,000 productive rearrangements. Longitudinal samples were obtainable from about 30% of the roughly 90 participants in the trial. Cryopreserved peripheral blood mononuclear cells were collected at three points: before therapy, at response, and at either sustained remission or disease progression. Summary of the overall study and its limitations: Baseline clonality was found to be higher than that of age-matched healthy donors and was strongly correlated with circulating CD8+ T-cell counts. Sampling times were not matched between patients in sustained remission and patients whose disease was progressing, and lymph node repertoires were not examined. Public clonotypes were rare and either shrank or stayed stable during treatment, and the rise in clonality at ibrutinib response reflected expansion of private clonotypes. Clonality rose at ibrutinib response, remained stable during sustained remission, and dropped back toward baseline at progression.

The goal of deep resolution MiSeq sequencing was a depth between 1 in 1 million and 1 in 200,000 T cells, and coverage averaged 10x per clonotype. The immunoSEQ hsTCRB Kit was used to generate the TCR beta libraries. The source study handled its data this way. The data were analyzed with ImmunoSEQ Analyzer and ImmunoSEQ Data Assistant, and V, D and J gene assignments followed IMGT definitions. Clonality, with values ranging from 0 to 1, was calculated as one minus the normalized Shannon entropy of productive rearrangement frequencies. Only overrepresented clonotypes making up at least 0.05% of the repertoire of each patient were included in the public clonotype analysis. About a dozen age-matched healthy donor repertoires from immuneACCESS served as clonality controls. TCRdb carries this immuneACCESS record with in-frame sequences only. Its versions omit some clonotypes, under half of them owing to an unresolved V gene in the studies checked, with the rest unexplained. V, J and clone size derive from that table, while D and trimming were established from the DNA sequence. The sample table holds roughly 24,000 clones, of which nearly 80% were seen once. Over 8% of the sample lies in the top ten.

CDR1 is given as SGDLS and CDR2 as YYNGEE, both from the germline V gene. Reading from cysteine to phenylalanine, the CDR3 counts 17 amino acids. Left in the record is the CDR3 DNA by itself, 51 bases read in frame from the first base. V sheds 0 bases and J sheds 1 base, leaving 11 bases between their ends. For TCR beta library preparation, roughly 2.2 micrograms of genomic DNA were isolated from cryopreserved PBMCs. Longitudinal blood samples from CLL patients on ibrutinib monotherapy were analyzed using high-throughput TCR beta sequencing. The patients were enrolled in a single-center, open-label phase 2 trial of ibrutinib monotherapy.

The TCR originated in a human donor with chronic lymphocytic leukemia. Recombination linked TRBV9 to TRBJ2-6, with TRBD1 as a weak D call on 6 bases. This material consisted of PBMCs, taken before ibrutinib treatment. The nucleotide sequence reads as follows: TGTGCCAGCAGCGTAGGGGCAGGACAGTCTGGGGCCAACGTCCTGACTTTC. The resulting protein is CASSVGAGQSGANVLTF.